These 5 T cell receptor beta chains originate from one sample sequenced in a study of regulatory T cells in long-lasting Graves disease. This sample's time point: newly diagnosed GD, antithyroid drugs for less than 3 months. Extracted RNA from PBMCs served as the source of the TCR library. Library construction for TCR beta used iRepertoire HTBI primers and Arm-PCR of CDR3 regions. TCRdb reprocessed the multiplex PCR reads with MiXCR, giving one entry per CDR3 protein. The table records about 430,000 distinct CDR3 sequences, approximately 16% of them present only once. These sequences were also reported in another study, on T cells in Graves' hyperthyroidism and ophthalmopathy.

Specimen: peripheral blood mononuclear cells (PBMCs), collected at new diagnosis, from a patient treated with antithyroid drugs. Every receptor here comes from a woman aged 40 to 49 with Graves disease.

This clonotype has more than one count but fewer than ten. The gene calls are TRBV11-2 and TRBJ2-1, with 12 bases that match TRBD2. This CDR3 comprises 16 residues. Per the germline V gene, CDR1 is SGHAT and CDR2 is FQNNGV. Losses at the gene ends were 4 bases for V and 9 bases for J; bases not matched to a gene: 10. The CDR3 loop is CASSSLVGLAGPEQFF. The CDR3 coding sequence is TGTGCCAGCAGCTCCCTGGTTGGACTAGCGGGGCCTGAGCAGTTCTTC.

The chain combines TRBV27 with TRBJ2-7; 7 bases match TRBD2. J lost 4 bases, V lost 8 bases, and 5 bases had no gene match. CDR3 size: 12 residues. Germline V CDR1 and CDR2: MNHEY, SMNVEV (reference sequence). CDR3: CASFRGVYEQYF. The CDR3 region has the DNA TGTGCCAGCTTTCGGGGGGTTTACGAGCAGTACTTC.

The sample holds many counts of this clonotype. V gene TRBV27 combines with J gene TRBJ2-2, with 9 bases aligning to TRBD1. The junction had 13 bases not matched to a gene; V was cut back by 5 bases and J by 3 bases. Germline loops: CDR1 MNHEY, CDR2 SMNVEV (reference sequence). The CDR3 has 18 amino acids. For the CDR3, the DNA is TGTGCCAGCAGTCTTCTTACAGGGGGCCCCCTCTACACCGGGGAGCTGTTTTTT. Its translation: CASSLLTGGPLYTGELFF.

There are many counts of this clonotype. The V and J genes are TRBV20-1 and TRBJ2-1; 7 nucleotides align to TRBD1. J lost 7 bases, V lost 6 bases, and 21 bases had no gene match. This CDR3 comprises 17 residues. Germline values: CDR1 DFQATT, CDR2 SNEGSKA (reference sequence). The CDR3 is CSAASDYRGLMGNEQFF. CDR3 bases: TGCAGTGCCGCGTCAGACTACAGGGGCTTAATGGGGAATGAGCAGTTCTTC.

The table lists this clonotype with many counts. The chain uses TRBV6-1 and TRBJ2-7; TRBD2 might be the D (6 bases). CDR1 and CDR2 (germline): MNHNS, SASEGT. V was trimmed by 2 bases and J by 0 bases, leaving 14 bases between them. CDR3 length: 16 residues. The CDR3 spells CASSEPSGESSYEQYF. CDR3 DNA sequence: TGTGCCAGCAGTGAACCGTCGGGGGAGAGCTCCTACGAGCAGTACTTC.